This T cell receptor beta chain was recovered during a study of cytomegalovirus exposure and HLA in healthy donors. V shed 0 bases and J shed 4 bases, with 13 bases lying between them. Germline V gives CDR1 SGHRS, CDR2 YFSETQ. The CDR3 is 15 amino acids. Method: immunoSEQ multiplex PCR; TCRdb's copy keeps in-frame clones and lacks some. This table holds around 220,000 clones, over 70% found once. Findings and caveats of the study: It was confirmed in vitro that three of the CMV-associated chains were specific for CMV antigens.

This clone was recorded a few times. What it binds is unknown. The TCR originated in a woman aged 30 to 39 in good health and CMV-seropositive. The V call is TRBV5-1, the J call TRBJ1-2, with D unclear. Sequenced input: PBMCs. CDR3 DNA sequence: TGCGCCAGCAGCTTGGGGCACCTGACCCCCTATGGCTACACCTTC. It translates to CASSLGHLTPYGYTF.